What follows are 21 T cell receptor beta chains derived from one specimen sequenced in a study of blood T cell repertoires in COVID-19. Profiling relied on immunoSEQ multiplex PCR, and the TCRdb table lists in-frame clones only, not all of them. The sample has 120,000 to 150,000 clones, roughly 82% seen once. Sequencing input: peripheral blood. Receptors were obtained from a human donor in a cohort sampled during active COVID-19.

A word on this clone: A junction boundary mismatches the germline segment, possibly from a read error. CDR3 sequence reads: CASSQRPTGENSEAFF. The CDR3 DNA is TGCGCCAGCAGCCAACGACCCACAGGGGAGAACTCTGAAGCTTTCTTT. This chain links TRBV5-1 with TRBJ1-1, with 7 bases identical to TRBD1. The length of the CDR3 is 16 residues. Germline V gene data show CDR1 as SGHRS and CDR2 as YFSETQ.

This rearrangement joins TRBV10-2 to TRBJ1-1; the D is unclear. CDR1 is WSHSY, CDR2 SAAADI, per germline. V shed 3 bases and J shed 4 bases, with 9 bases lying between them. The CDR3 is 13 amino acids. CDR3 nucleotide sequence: TGCGCCAGCAGTGACAGCTGGAGCACTGAAGCTTTCTTT. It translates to CASSDSWSTEAFF.

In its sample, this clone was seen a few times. CDR3 region: CASSLGENSNQPQHF. The CDR3 region has the DNA TGCGCCAGCAGCTTGGGAGAGAATAGCAATCAGCCCCAGCATTTT. This chain connects TRBV5-1 to TRBJ1-5, with D hard to call. Per germline, CDR1 SGHRS and CDR2 YFSETQ. V was shortened by 0 bases and J by 0 bases, with 7 bases between the two germline ends. This CDR3 has 15 residues.

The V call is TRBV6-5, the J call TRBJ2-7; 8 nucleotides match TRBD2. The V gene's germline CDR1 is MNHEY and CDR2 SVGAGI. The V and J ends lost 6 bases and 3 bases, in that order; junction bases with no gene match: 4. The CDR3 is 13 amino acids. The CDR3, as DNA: TGTGCCAGCAGAGGAAGCGGGAGCTACGAGCAGTACGTC. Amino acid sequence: CASRGSGSYEQYV.

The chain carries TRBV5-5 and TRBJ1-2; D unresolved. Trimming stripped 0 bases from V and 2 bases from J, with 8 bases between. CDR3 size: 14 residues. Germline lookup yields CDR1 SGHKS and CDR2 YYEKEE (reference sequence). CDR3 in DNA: TGTGCCAGCAGCTTGGCCTCGGGGAACTATGGCTACACCTTC. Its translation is CASSLASGNYGYTF.

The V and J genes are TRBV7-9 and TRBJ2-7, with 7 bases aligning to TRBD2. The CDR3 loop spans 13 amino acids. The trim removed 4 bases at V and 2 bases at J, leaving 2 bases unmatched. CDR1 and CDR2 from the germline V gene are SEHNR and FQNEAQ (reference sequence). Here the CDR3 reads CASSSGLAYEQYV. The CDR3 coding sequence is TGTGCCAGCAGCTCCGGACTAGCCTACGAGCAGTACGTC.

This CDR3 is CASTQGRTEQYV. The CDR3 region has the DNA TGTGCCAGCACCCAGGGGCGCACGGAGCAGTACGTC. The V and J genes are TRBV6-9 and TRBJ2-7; TRBD1 is a possible D gene (6 bases). The CDR3 contains 12 residues. CDR1 and CDR2 (germline): MNHGY, SVAAGI. Trimming left V 7 bases short and J 7 bases short, with 14 bases between.

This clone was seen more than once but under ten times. CDR3: CASSKDSSGNTIYF. CDR3 DNA: TGTGCCAGCAGCAAGGACAGCTCTGGAAACACCATATATTTT. This chain connects TRBV2 to TRBJ1-3; weak D call: TRBD1 (6 bases). There are 14 residues in the CDR3. Trimming shortened V by 6 bases and J by 0 bases, and 9 bases separated the two germline ends. Looked up from germline, CDR1 is SNHLY and CDR2 is FYNNEI.

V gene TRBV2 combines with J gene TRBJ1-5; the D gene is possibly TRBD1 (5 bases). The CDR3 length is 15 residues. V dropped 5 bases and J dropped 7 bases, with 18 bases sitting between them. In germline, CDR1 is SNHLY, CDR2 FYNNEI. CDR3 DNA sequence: TGTGCCAGCAGTTGGGGGGAAGGGAGGGAACAGCCCCAGCATTTT. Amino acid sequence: CASSWGEGREQPQHF. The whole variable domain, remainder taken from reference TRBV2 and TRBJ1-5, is EPEVTQTPSHQVTQMGQEVILRCVPISNHLYFYWYRQILGQKVEFLVSFYNNEISEKSEIFDDQFSVERPDGSNFTLKIRSTKLEDSAMYFCASSWGEGREQPQHFGDGTRLSIL.

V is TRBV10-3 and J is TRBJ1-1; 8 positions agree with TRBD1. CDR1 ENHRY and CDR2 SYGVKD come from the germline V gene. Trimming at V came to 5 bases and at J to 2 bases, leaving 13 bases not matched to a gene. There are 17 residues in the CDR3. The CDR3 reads CAISPSTRDRGNTEAFF. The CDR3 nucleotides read TGTGCCATCAGTCCCTCTACCCGCGACAGGGGAAACACTGAAGCTTTCTTT.

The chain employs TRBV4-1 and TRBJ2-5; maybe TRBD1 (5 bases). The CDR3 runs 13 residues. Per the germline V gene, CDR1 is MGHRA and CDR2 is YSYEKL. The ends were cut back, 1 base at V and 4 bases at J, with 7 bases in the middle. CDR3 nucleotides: TGCGCCAGCAGCCAAGTTGGGGCAGAGACCCAGTACTTC. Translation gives CASSQVGAETQYF.

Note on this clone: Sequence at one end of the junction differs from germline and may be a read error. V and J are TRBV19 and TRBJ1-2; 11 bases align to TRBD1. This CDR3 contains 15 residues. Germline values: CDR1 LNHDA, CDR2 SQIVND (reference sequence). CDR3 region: CASSGGTGGYYGYTF. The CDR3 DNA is TGTGCCAGTAGTGGAGGGACAGGGGGATACTACGGCTACACCTTC.

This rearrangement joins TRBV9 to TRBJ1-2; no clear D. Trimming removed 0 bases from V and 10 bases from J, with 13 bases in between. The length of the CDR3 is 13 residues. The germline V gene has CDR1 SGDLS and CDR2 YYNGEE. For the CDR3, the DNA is TGTGCCAGCAGCGTAGTGACTGGGTACGACTACACCTTC. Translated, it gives CASSVVTGYDYTF.

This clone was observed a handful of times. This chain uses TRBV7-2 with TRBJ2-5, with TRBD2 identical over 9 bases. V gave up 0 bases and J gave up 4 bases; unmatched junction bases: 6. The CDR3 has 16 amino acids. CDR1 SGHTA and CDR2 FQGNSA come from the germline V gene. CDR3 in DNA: TGTGCCAGCAGCTTAGCTCAGCGGGGGGTGATAGAGACCCAGTACTTC. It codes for CASSLAQRGVIETQYF.

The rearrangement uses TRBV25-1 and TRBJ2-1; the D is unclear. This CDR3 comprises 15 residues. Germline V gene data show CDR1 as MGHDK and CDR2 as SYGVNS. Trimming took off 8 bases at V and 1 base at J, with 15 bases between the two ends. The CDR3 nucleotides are TGTGCCAGCGAACACCAGCAGCGATCCTACAATGAGCAGTTCTTC. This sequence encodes CASEHQQRSYNEQFF.

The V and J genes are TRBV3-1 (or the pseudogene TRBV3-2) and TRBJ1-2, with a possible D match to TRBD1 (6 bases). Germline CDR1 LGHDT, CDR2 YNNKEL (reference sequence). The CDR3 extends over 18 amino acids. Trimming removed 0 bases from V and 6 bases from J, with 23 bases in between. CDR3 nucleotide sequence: TGTGCCAGCAGCCAAGATCAGGGGTGGGTACAGGCGTGGGATGGCTACACCTTC. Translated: CASSQDQGWVQAWDGYTF.

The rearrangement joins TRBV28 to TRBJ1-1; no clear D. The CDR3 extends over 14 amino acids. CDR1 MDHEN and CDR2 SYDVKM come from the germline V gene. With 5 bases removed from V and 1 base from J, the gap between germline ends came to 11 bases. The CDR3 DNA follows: TGTGCCAGCAGTGGCGCGGGCGGGAACACTGAAGCTTTCTTT. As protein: CASSGAGGNTEAFF. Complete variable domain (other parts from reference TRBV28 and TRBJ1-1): DVKVTQSSRYLVKRTGEKVFLECVQDMDHENMFWYRQDPGLGLRLIYFSYDVKMKEKGDIPEGYSVSREKKERFSLILESASTNQTSMYLCASSGAGGNTEAFFGQGTRLTVV.

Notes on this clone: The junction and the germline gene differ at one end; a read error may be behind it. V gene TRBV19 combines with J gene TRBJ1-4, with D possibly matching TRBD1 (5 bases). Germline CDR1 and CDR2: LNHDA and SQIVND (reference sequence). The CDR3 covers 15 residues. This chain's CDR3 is CASRIGQATNEKLFF. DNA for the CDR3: TGTGCCAGTAGGATAGGACAAGCAACTAATGAAAAACTGTTTTTT.

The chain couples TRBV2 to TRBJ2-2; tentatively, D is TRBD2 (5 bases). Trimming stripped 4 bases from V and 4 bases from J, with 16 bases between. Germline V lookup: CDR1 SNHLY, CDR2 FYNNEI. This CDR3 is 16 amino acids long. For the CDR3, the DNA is TGTGCCAGCAGTGCTAGCTCCCGGAGGAGCACCGGGGAGCTGTTTTTT. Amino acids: CASSASSRRSTGELFF.

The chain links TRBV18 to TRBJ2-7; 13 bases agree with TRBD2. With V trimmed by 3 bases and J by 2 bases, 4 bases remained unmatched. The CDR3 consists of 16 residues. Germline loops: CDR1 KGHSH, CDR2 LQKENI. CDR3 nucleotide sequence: TGTGCCAGCTCACCCGGACTAGCGGGAGTGACCTACGAGCAGTACGTC. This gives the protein CASSPGLAGVTYEQYV.

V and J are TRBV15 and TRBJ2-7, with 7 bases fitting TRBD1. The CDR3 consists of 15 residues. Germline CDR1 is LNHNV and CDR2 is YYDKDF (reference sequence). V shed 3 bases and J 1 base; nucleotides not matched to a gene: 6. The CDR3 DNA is TGTGCCACCAGCAGCACAGGGGTCGGGTCCTACGAGCAGTACTTC. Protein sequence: CATSSTGVGSYEQYF.